Shown below are 28 T cell receptor beta chains from a single sample sequenced in a study of technical replicates of blood from several donors. Data came from immunoSEQ multiplex PCR; TCRdb stores just in-frame clones and leaves some out. The sample lists fewer than 85,000 clones, around 94% seen once, with 0.25% in the top ten. The sequencing sample was made of T cells isolated from PBMCs. These receptors were collected from a human donor in good health.

V is TRBV19 and J is TRBJ2-5; 8 nucleotides align to TRBD2. The germline V gene encodes CDR1 LNHDA and CDR2 SQIVND (reference sequence). The ends lost 5 bases at V and 2 bases at J; junction bases unmatched: 7. The CDR3 has 15 residues. The CDR3 bases are TGTGCCAGTAGTGGCGAAGGCGGGGGGCAAGAGACCCAGTACTTC. Its protein is CASSGEGGGQETQYF.

V gene TRBV4-2 combines with J gene TRBJ2-1, with D possibly being TRBD1 (6 bases). There are 15 residues in the CDR3. V shed 0 bases and J shed 4 bases, with 10 bases lying between them. CDR1 and CDR2 (germline): LGHNA, YNFKEQ. DNA for the CDR3: TGTGCCAGCAGCCAAGAAACGGGACATTACAATGAGCAGTTCTTC. It yields the protein CASSQETGHYNEQFF.

The chain combines TRBV29-1 with TRBJ2-1; 10 bases map to TRBD2. Germline CDR1 SQVTM, CDR2 ANQGSEA. Losses at the gene ends were 3 bases for V and 7 bases for J; bases not matched to a gene: 12. This CDR3 has 16 amino acids. CDR3 coding DNA: TGCAGCGTTGACCCGATGAGTAGCGGGGGGTTGAATGAGCAGTTCTTC. Residues: CSVDPMSSGGLNEQFF.

The chain links TRBV7-6 to TRBJ2-3; the D gene is possibly TRBD2 (6 bases). The CDR3 covers 16 residues. CDR1 and CDR2 from the germline V gene are SGHVS and FNYEAQ. The ends were cut back, 5 bases at V and 1 base at J, with 16 bases in the middle. The CDR3 here is CASSPSGRIGTDTQYF. The CDR3 coding sequence is TGTGCCAGCAGCCCTTCCGGGAGAATCGGCACAGATACGCAGTATTTT.

The V call is TRBV12-2, the J call TRBJ1-2. TRBV12-2 is reported as a pseudogene. The CDR3 sequence is 15 residues long. DNA for the CDR3: TGTGCAAGTCGCTTGCCCGCGGGGGGGTCTCGGGGCTACACCTTC. Residues: CASRLPAGGSRGYTF.

This rearrangement joins TRBV11-1 to TRBJ2-5, with D possibly being TRBD1 (6 bases). V was shortened by 5 bases and J by 5 bases, with 18 bases between the two germline ends. This CDR3 is built from 15 residues. From germline, CDR1 is SGHAT and CDR2 FQDESV (reference sequence). CDR3 coding DNA: TGTGCCAGCAGCCCGAAAGAACAGGGTAGGGAGACCCAGTACTTC. Its protein product is CASSPKEQGRETQYF.

This clone was picked up a small number of times. At one boundary the junction diverges from the germline segment, which might be a read error. The chain has TRBV7-7 and TRBJ1-5; tentatively, D is TRBD1 (6 bases). The CDR3 loop spans 14 amino acids. Germline V gives CDR1 SSHAT, CDR2 FNYEAQ (reference sequence). CDR3 region: CASSIRQGNQPQHF. The CDR3 region has the DNA TGTGCTAGCAGCATACGACAGGGCAATCAGCCCCAGCATTTT. Filled out from reference TRBV7-7 and TRBJ1-5, the complete variable domain reads GAGVSQSPRYKVTKRGQDVTLRCDPISSHATLYWYQQALGQGPEFLTYFNYEAQPDKSGLPSDRFSAERPEGSISTLTIQRTEQRDSAMYRCASSIRQGNQPQHFGDGTRLSIL.

The chain has TRBV7-8 and TRBJ2-3, with 7 bases matching TRBD1. CDR3 size: 14 residues. Unmatched junction bases numbered 8, after V lost 5 bases and J lost 6 bases. Germline V gene data show CDR1 as SGHVS and CDR2 as FQNEAQ. The CDR3 bases are TGTGCCAGCAGCCTACGACAGACAGGGGATACGCAGTATTTT. Protein product: CASSLRQTGDTQYF.

The genes are TRBV14 and TRBJ1-2; TRBD1 aligns across 7 bases. V lost 0 bases and J lost 1; bases outside the gene matches: 5. The CDR3 sequence is 16 residues long. CDR1 is SGHDN and CDR2 is FVKESK in the germline V gene. The CDR3 protein is CASSQERQGHNYGYTF. DNA of the CDR3: TGTGCCAGCAGCCAAGAAAGACAGGGCCATAACTATGGCTACACCTTC.

This chain connects TRBV4-1 to TRBJ2-3, with 8 bases matching TRBD2. The CDR3 is made up of 16 amino acids. Trimming removed 2 bases from V and 3 bases from J; junction bases left unmatched: 7. The germline V gene has CDR1 MGHRA and CDR2 YSYEKL. The DNA of the CDR3 is TGCGCCAGCAGCCAATCCGGGAGGGCAAGTACAGATACGCAGTATTTT. It is translated as CASSQSGRASTDTQYF.

The gene calls are TRBV5-8 and TRBJ2-1; possibly TRBD1 for D (7 bases). The ends were cut back, 4 bases at V and 4 bases at J, with 21 bases in the middle. Germline CDR1 is SGHTS and CDR2 is YDEGEE. The CDR3 loop spans 17 amino acids. The CDR3 DNA reads TGTGCCAGCAGCCCTCTTCGCAGGGGGGATGATTACAATGAGCAGTTCTTC. Protein sequence: CASSPLRRGDDYNEQFF.

The V call is TRBV19, the J call TRBJ2-1; the D gene is possibly TRBD2 (9 bases). The CDR3 has 19 residues. Germline CDR1 LNHDA, CDR2 SQIVND (reference sequence). The V end lost 7 bases, the J end lost 2 bases, and 27 bases lay between the germline ends. Here the CDR3 DNA reads TGTGCCAGTACCACCGGACAGGGACGACTAGCGGAAACCTACAATGAGCAGTTCTTC. Residues: CASTTGQGRLAETYNEQFF.

The chain links TRBV30 to TRBJ1-6; D remains ambiguous. CDR3 length: 12 residues. Germline CDR1 is GTSNPN and CDR2 is SVGIG (reference sequence). V shed 2 bases and J shed 10 bases, with 9 bases lying between them. This CDR3 is CAWSRGASPLHF. CDR3 DNA: TGTGCCTGGAGTCGGGGTGCCTCACCCCTCCACTTT.

The V call is TRBV4-1, the J call TRBJ1-5; 11 bases map to TRBD1. CDR3 length equals 19 residues. Germline CDR1 and CDR2: MGHRA and YSYEKL. The junction had 17 bases not matched to a gene; V was cut back by 4 bases and J by 6 bases. Written as DNA, the CDR3 is TGCGCCAGCAGCCGTAGGGTATATCGGGACAGGGGGACCACTCAGCCCCAGCATTTT. Amino acids: CASSRRVYRDRGTTQPQHF.

The genes are TRBV11-2 and TRBJ2-7; D gene uncertain. The CDR3 covers 11 residues. The V end was cut by 5 bases, the J end by 1 base, with 3 bases between. Per the germline V gene, CDR1 is SGHAT and CDR2 is FQNNGV. The CDR3 here is CASSPSYEQYF. DNA for the CDR3: TGTGCCAGCAGCCCATCCTACGAGCAGTACTTC.

This chain joins TRBV5-4 and TRBJ2-1; the match to TRBD2 covers 13 bases. Germline CDR1 SGHNT, CDR2 YYREEE (reference sequence). This CDR3 has 15 residues. J was trimmed by 8 bases and V by 6 bases; bases with no gene match: 8. This CDR3 reads CASMLRTSGSYEQFF. The CDR3 bases are TGTGCCAGCATGCTACGGACTAGCGGGAGCTATGAGCAGTTCTTC.

This chain joins TRBV5-4 and TRBJ2-1; 11 positions match TRBD2. The germline gives CDR1 SGHNT, CDR2 YYREEE (reference sequence). The CDR3 runs to 17 residues. V shed 4 bases and J 4 bases; nucleotides not matched to a gene: 10. The CDR3, as DNA: TGTGCCAGCAGCCCGCAACCGGGACTAGCGGCATACAATGAGCAGTTCTTC. Protein sequence: CASSPQPGLAAYNEQFF.

This sequence joins TRBV4-1 and TRBJ1-2, with unresolved D. Between the trimmed V and J ends, which lost 3 bases and 2 bases, there was a span of 7 bases. This CDR3 contains 13 residues. In germline, CDR1 is MGHRA, CDR2 YSYEKL. This CDR3 is CASSQTRNYGYTF. The CDR3 DNA follows: TGCGCCAGCAGCCAGACAAGGAACTATGGCTACACCTTC.

This clone was observed once. The chain couples TRBV7-9 to TRBJ2-2; maybe TRBD2 (5 bases). Germline V gene data show CDR1 as SEHNR and CDR2 as FQNEAQ (reference sequence). V was pared by 5 bases and J by 7 bases, with 20 bases between. This CDR3 contains 16 residues. This CDR3 is CASSDRSIGVIGELFF. CDR3 DNA: TGTGCCAGCAGCGACCGGAGCATCGGGGTGATCGGGGAGCTGTTTTTT. The full variable domain, its missing parts supplied by reference TRBV7-9 and TRBJ2-2, is DTGVSQNPRHKITKRGQNVTFRCDPISEHNRLYWYRQTLGQGPEFLTYFQNEAQLEKSRLLSDRFSAERPKGSFSTLEIQRTEQGDSAMYLCASSDRSIGVIGELFFGEGSRLTVL.

The V gene is TRBV30, the J gene TRBJ1-2; possibly TRBD1 for D (6 bases). From germline, CDR1 is GTSNPN and CDR2 SVGIG (reference sequence). The CDR3 is made up of 13 amino acids. Trimming cost V 2 bases and J 1 base, with 8 bases left between them. CDR3 sequence: CAWSLRGNYGYTF. DNA of the CDR3: TGTGCCTGGAGTCTCAGGGGTAACTATGGCTACACCTTC.

The gene calls are TRBV29-1 and TRBJ1-1, with D hard to call. The V and J ends lost 2 bases and 6 bases respectively, with 16 bases between them. CDR1 and CDR2 from the germline V gene are SQVTM and ANQGSEA. The CDR3 is 14 residues long. CDR3 protein: CSVETRLTFSEAFF. The DNA for the CDR3 is TGCAGCGTTGAAACAAGGTTGACTTTTTCTGAAGCTTTCTTT.

The chain couples TRBV7-9 to TRBJ1-4; 7 bases agree with TRBD1. Germline V gene sequence: CDR1 SEHNR, CDR2 FQNEAQ (reference sequence). V trimming: 6 bases; J trimming: 4 bases; junction bases outside the gene matches: 8. The CDR3 covers 15 residues. The CDR3 loop reads CASRPRGQLNEKLFF. DNA for the CDR3: TGTGCCAGCAGGCCCCGGGGACAGCTTAATGAAAAACTGTTTTTT. Based on the CDR3 plus reference TRBV7-9 and TRBJ1-4, the full variable domain is DTGVSQNPRHKITKRGQNVTFRCDPISEHNRLYWYRQTLGQGPEFLTYFQNEAQLEKSRLLSDRFSAERPKGSFSTLEIQRTEQGDSAMYLCASRPRGQLNEKLFFGSGTQLSVL.

The chain uses TRBV4-2 and TRBJ1-2; D is possibly TRBD1 (6 bases). CDR1 is LGHNA, CDR2 YNFKEQ, per germline. V lost 1 base, J lost 8 bases, and 17 bases lay in between. The CDR3 consists of 15 residues. The CDR3 nucleotides are TGTGCCAGCAGCCAAGTGGGGGGGCGCCTCGACGGCTACACCTTC. This codes for CASSQVGGRLDGYTF.

The V call is TRBV7-2, the J call TRBJ2-7; TRBD1 aligns across 11 bases. V trimming: 4 bases; J trimming: 4 bases; junction bases outside the gene matches: 3. Germline lookup yields CDR1 SGHTA and CDR2 FQGNSA. This CDR3 has 14 residues. This CDR3 reads CASSSGQGAYEQYF. The CDR3 coding sequence is TGTGCCAGCAGCTCTGGACAGGGGGCGTACGAGCAGTACTTC.

The rearrangement uses TRBV19 and TRBJ1-1, with TRBD1 as a possible D gene (5 bases). Trimming cost V 5 bases and J 0 bases, with 10 bases left between them. There are 14 residues in the CDR3. The germline CDR1 and CDR2 sequences are LNHDA and SQIVND (reference sequence). The DNA for the CDR3 is TGTGCCAGTAGTGTGGGGCACCTGAACACTGAAGCTTTCTTT. Residues: CASSVGHLNTEAFF.

This clone appeared a single time. CDR3 bases: TGTGCCAGCAGTCCCTTCGGATGGGCCGGGAACAATGAGCAGTTCTTC. Translated, it gives CASSPFGWAGNNEQFF. The chain is built from TRBV27 and TRBJ2-1, with D tentatively TRBD2 (5 bases). The CDR3 runs 16 residues. Germline assignment: CDR1 MNHEY and CDR2 SMNVEV (reference sequence). V lost 5 bases to trimming and J lost 5 bases, with 19 bases between them.

The V gene is TRBV7-7, the J gene TRBJ2-3, with TRBD2 identical over 11 bases. The junction had 10 bases not matched to a gene; V was cut back by 5 bases and J by 3 bases. The CDR3 is 17 amino acids. The germline V gene encodes CDR1 SSHAT and CDR2 FNYEAQ (reference sequence). CDR3 in DNA: TGTGCCAGCAGCCCACGGACTAGCGGGCACCAAACAGATACGCAGTATTTT. Translated: CASSPRTSGHQTDTQYF.

This clone was seen only once. The V gene is TRBV6-1, the J gene TRBJ2-1, with 9 bases aligning to TRBD1. The CDR3 contains 17 residues. The V segment lost 3 bases and the J segment 9 bases; nucleotides outside the gene matches: 15. Germline V gives CDR1 MNHNS, CDR2 SASEGT. The DNA for the CDR3 is TGTGCCAGCAGTGATTTGGTTTTCGGGACAGGGCCTGTTGAGCAGTTCTTC. This codes for CASSDLVFGTGPVEQFF.